This T cell receptor beta chain was retrieved from a study of Ad26.COV2.S vaccination and SARS-CoV-2 variants. A note on this clone: Its specificity is unknown.

Here immunoSEQ multiplex PCR was the method, and the copy in TCRdb shows in-frame clones only, minus some. The repertoire holds around 420,000 clones, with roughly 90% as singletons. Sample treatment: roughly 20 received Ad26.COV2.S at low or high dose, single or two shots; 5 received placebo; per-sample allocation not given. Following the first vaccine or placebo injection, samples were taken on day 63. Germline loops: CDR1 MNHEY, CDR2 SVGAGI. CDR3 length: 11 amino acids. Deletions cut 9 bases from V and 2 bases from J, with 7 bases between. Findings of the study overall: Greater spike-specific TCR breadth was seen in vaccine recipients than in placebo recipients.

Sequences were derived from peripheral blood, sampled in a trial of Ad26.COV2.S vaccine versus placebo. V usage is TRBV6-5 and J usage is TRBJ1-2, with a possible D match to TRBD1 (5 bases). This receptor was identified in a person aged 18 to 65 who received the Ad26.COV2.S COVID-19 vaccine or a placebo. As DNA, the CDR3 is TGTGCCAGAAGGGGCAACTATGGCTACACCTTC. Residues: CARRGNYGYTF.